The 4 T cell receptor beta chains in this list originate from one sample, sequenced in a study of post-analysis software for immune sequencing data. Findings and caveats of the study: Patients had higher frequencies than controls of roughly five TRBV segments, including TRBV5-6, TRBV5-1 and TRBV20-1.

Their antigens are not known. TCR beta cDNA libraries included unique molecular identifiers. Using its own MiXCR run on the PCR reads, TCRdb lists one record per CDR3 protein. Of about 180,000 distinct CDR3 sequences detected, 30% appear once; the ten largest clones hold about 1.6%. Sample: blood. The receptor set was obtained from a girl between 5 and 17 years old with multiple sclerosis.

This clonotype was detected only a few times. V and J are TRBV13 and TRBJ2-3; no firm D call. The CDR3 consists of 12 residues. Deletions cut 5 bases from V and 5 bases from J, with 8 bases between. The germline V gene has CDR1 PRHDT and CDR2 FYEKMQ (reference sequence). The CDR3 DNA follows: TGTGCCAGCAGCGAAATAGGAGATACGCAGTATTTT. This sequence encodes CASSEIGDTQYF.

This clonotype was seen at least ten times. The rearrangement uses TRBV20-1 and TRBJ2-5; TRBD2 matches 9 bases. J gave up 5 bases and V 0 bases, and 7 bases lay outside the gene matches. The length of the CDR3 is 15 residues. CDR1 is DFQATT and CDR2 is SNEGSKA in the germline V gene (reference sequence). CDR3 protein: CSARDPTSGGETQYF. In nucleotides, the CDR3 is TGCAGTGCTAGAGACCCGACTAGCGGCGGTGAGACCCAGTACTTC.

On this clonotype: A much larger clonotype is one base distant, so this may be a read error. The chain couples TRBV30 to TRBJ2-1, with 15 nucleotides matching TRBD2. The germline V gene has CDR1 GTSNPN and CDR2 SVGIG (reference sequence). CDR3 size: 14 residues. The junction had 11 bases not matched to a gene; V was cut back by 8 bases and J by 12 bases. This chain's CDR3 is CARLPVGLAGGQFF. CDR3 coding DNA: TGTGCCAGGCTCCCGGTGGGACTAGCGGGAGGGCAGTTCTTC.

This clonotype was found a few times. This CDR3 is CASSLGQRPVYEQYF. CDR3 DNA: TGCGCCAGCAGCTTAGGCCAGCGACCCGTTTACGAGCAGTACTTC. V is TRBV5-1 and J is TRBJ2-7; no clear D. CDR3 length: 15 amino acids. Per the germline V gene, CDR1 is SGHRS and CDR2 is YFSETQ. V lost 2 bases and J 4 bases, leaving 16 bases between the germline ends. The complete variable domain, with remaining parts taken from reference TRBV5-1 and TRBJ2-7, reads KAGVTQTPRYLIKTRGQQVTLSCSPISGHRSVSWYQQTPGQGLQFLFEYFSETQRNKGNFPGRFSGRQFSNSRSEMNVSTLELGDSALYLCASSLGQRPVYEQYFGPGTRLTVT.